This T cell receptor (beta chain) appears in the sequencing data of a study of T cells after yellow fever vaccination. Whole-study findings and limits: Although most clonotypes did not, a small share appeared in both CD4 and CD8 compartments. A large majority of primary-vaccination clones showed up again after the booster (approximately 95% CD4, 88% CD8).

TCRdb reprocessed the 5' RACE reads with MiXCR, giving one entry per CDR3 protein. The data contain about 510,000 distinct CDR3 sequences, just over 20% of them singletons. Note on this clonotype: Antigen unknown.

The germline V gene encodes CDR1 SEHNR and CDR2 FQNEAQ (reference sequence). The CDR3 sequence is 15 residues long. Trimming cost V 1 base and J 4 bases, with 14 bases left between them. The sample was PBMCs, taken approximately 22 days after the first yellow fever vaccination. This chain uses TRBV7-9 with TRBJ2-7; D is unclear. This clonotype was sampled from a man aged 18 to 29 who received the YFV17D yellow fever vaccine. CDR3 in amino acids: CASSLGGRPGYEQYF. CDR3 coding DNA: TGTGCCAGCAGCTTAGGAGGCCGGCCCGGGTACGAGCAGTACTTC.